These T cell receptor beta chains were read from a single sample in a study of T-cell memory formation after mild COVID-19. A single record per CDR3 protein comes from TCRdb applying MiXCR to the 5' RACE reads. The data contain about half a million distinct CDR3 sequences, 18% of them singletons. The sample consisted of PBMCs or a T cell subset sorted from them (not recorded which). The receptors shown here come from an adult woman who had mild COVID-19 (a few samples of this study predate the infection). Cell type and time point are not known. Each CDR3 is given with its conserved first and last residue. Fields, in order: J gene, V gene, CDR3 protein.

J gene: TRBJ2-7; V gene: TRBV5-1; CDR3 protein: CASRGYGQGGSYEQYF
J gene: TRBJ2-7; V gene: TRBV6-2/TRBV6-3; CDR3 protein: CASSPGLAGIYEQYF
J gene: TRBJ1-5; V gene: TRBV4-2; CDR3 protein: CASSQDRAQPQHF
J gene: TRBJ2-1; V gene: TRBV5-5; CDR3 protein: CASGLGGEGYNEQFF
J gene: TRBJ1-1; V gene: TRBV13; CDR3 protein: CASSLKDRGNTEAFF
J gene: TRBJ2-1; V gene: TRBV20-1; CDR3 protein: CSASPGGPGEQFF
J gene: TRBJ2-2; V gene: TRBV12-3/TRBV12-4; CDR3 protein: CASSPGPQGSNTGELFF
J gene: TRBJ1-1; V gene: TRBV12-3/TRBV12-4; CDR3 protein: CASSRGGAPGNTEAFF
J gene: TRBJ2-7; V gene: TRBV5-1; CDR3 protein: CASSPRQSYEQYF
J gene: TRBJ2-1; V gene: TRBV20-1; CDR3 protein: CSARSRTGVFDNEQFF
J gene: TRBJ2-7; V gene: TRBV27; CDR3 protein: CASSLASGRAEQYF
J gene: TRBJ2-1; V gene: TRBV7-3; CDR3 protein: CASSYAGGPDNEQFF
J gene: TRBJ2-3; V gene: TRBV9; CDR3 protein: CASSATGATDTQYF
J gene: TRBJ1-4; V gene: TRBV5-1; CDR3 protein: CASSLGGTGGEKLFF
J gene: TRBJ2-2; V gene: TRBV10-3; CDR3 protein: CAITGTSGGPNTGELFF
J gene: TRBJ1-5; V gene: TRBV11-1; CDR3 protein: CASSLAGAQPQHF
J gene: TRBJ2-7; V gene: TRBV7-8; CDR3 protein: CASSLGNVRAYEQYF
J gene: TRBJ1-3; V gene: TRBV9; CDR3 protein: CASSVEAGFGNTIYF
J gene: TRBJ2-2; V gene: TRBV24-1; CDR3 protein: CATSVDSGNIYPGELFF
J gene: TRBJ2-2; V gene: TRBV20-1; CDR3 protein: CSATHYTGELFF
J gene: TRBJ2-4; V gene: TRBV12-3/TRBV12-4; CDR3 protein: CASRGLAGTEYIQYF
J gene: TRBJ1-1; V gene: TRBV4-2; CDR3 protein: CASSQVEGEAFF
J gene: TRBJ2-2; V gene: TRBV7-9; CDR3 protein: CASSPPRSNTGELFF
J gene: TRBJ2-1; V gene: TRBV5-1; CDR3 protein: CASSLEVLRGRLNEQFF
J gene: TRBJ2-5; V gene: TRBV27; CDR3 protein: CASSLFSGGEETQYF
J gene: TRBJ2-3; V gene: TRBV11-3; CDR3 protein: CASSLWSGRARDTQYF
J gene: TRBJ2-7; V gene: TRBV24-1; CDR3 protein: CATSGTGGNGHEQYF
J gene: TRBJ2-1; V gene: TRBV3-1; CDR3 protein: CASSPEGQGNYEQFF
J gene: TRBJ2-1; V gene: TRBV7-3; CDR3 protein: CASSSSPGRDNEQFF
J gene: TRBJ2-2; V gene: TRBV7-9; CDR3 protein: CASSPLPGQGRNTGELFF
J gene: TRBJ2-1; V gene: TRBV5-4; CDR3 protein: CASSLPVSNEQFF
J gene: TRBJ2-7; V gene: TRBV4-1; CDR3 protein: CASSQDDGSYEQYF
J gene: TRBJ2-7; V gene: TRBV20-1; CDR3 protein: CSAKPPASYEQYF
J gene: TRBJ1-2; V gene: TRBV5-1; CDR3 protein: CASSLEGFGYTF
J gene: TRBJ2-7; V gene: TRBV18; CDR3 protein: CASSPGRSSYEQYF
J gene: TRBJ2-5; V gene: TRBV20-1; CDR3 protein: CSARDGQAQETQYF
J gene: TRBJ2-5; V gene: TRBV5-5; CDR3 protein: CASSFGTSSLETQYF
J gene: TRBJ2-6; V gene: TRBV28; CDR3 protein: CASSRLDSSGANVLTF
J gene: TRBJ1-1; V gene: TRBV5-1; CDR3 protein: CASGEGQVNTEAFF
J gene: TRBJ2-3; V gene: TRBV5-1; CDR3 protein: CASSLGFPDTQYF
J gene: TRBJ2-3; V gene: TRBV3-1; CDR3 protein: CASSPGTTSTDTQYF
J gene: TRBJ2-1; V gene: TRBV14; CDR3 protein: CASSRGAHEQFF
J gene: TRBJ2-1; V gene: TRBV5-5; CDR3 protein: CASSAVGGGYRENEQFF
J gene: TRBJ2-7; V gene: TRBV12-3/TRBV12-4; CDR3 protein: CASSRRGDSYEQYF
J gene: TRBJ1-1; V gene: TRBV25-1; CDR3 protein: CASRAGVTEAFF
J gene: TRBJ2-7; V gene: TRBV12-3/TRBV12-4; CDR3 protein: CASSFGGGTYEQYF
J gene: TRBJ2-3; V gene: TRBV5-4; CDR3 protein: CASSPSSGDTQYF
J gene: TRBJ2-7; V gene: TRBV4-3; CDR3 protein: CASSPRTVDYEQYF
J gene: TRBJ2-3; V gene: TRBV7-9; CDR3 protein: CASSLDIGRSTQYF